This T cell receptor beta chain was captured in a study of radiotherapy plus CTLA-4 blockade in lung cancer. Study-level information: Objective response was observed in about 19% of patients, and disease control in roughly 31%.

Study findings and constraints: Expansion in blood of tumor-derived TCR clones was seen after radiotherapy plus ipilimumab. Dynamics of early blood T cell clones, together with interferon-beta, were reportedly the best predictors of response.

This clone was detected once. Its matching antigen is unknown. Assay: immunoSEQ multiplex PCR; the TCRdb copy retains only in-frame clones and omits some. Of tens of thousands of clones listed, around four fifths are singletons. It was focal radiation plus CTLA-4 blockade with ipilimumab that patients with chemo-refractory metastatic non-small-cell lung cancer received. The germline V gene has CDR1 SGHNT and CDR2 YYREEE (reference sequence). Trimming took off 6 bases at V and 1 base at J, with 19 bases between the two ends. This CDR3 is built from 16 residues. This TCR was sampled from a human donor with non-small cell lung cancer who had a complete response to radiotherapy plus ipilimumab. The chain joins TRBV5-4 to TRBJ1-1, with a possible D match to TRBD1 (6 bases). Sequenced material: peripheral blood, taken from a patient treated with radiotherapy plus ipilimumab. CDR3 DNA sequence: TGTGCCAGCACCTCAGGGGCGGGGCAGTCGAACACTGAAGCTTTCTTT. Translating it yields CASTSGAGQSNTEAFF.